The subject of this entry is one T cell receptor (beta chain). Its antigen remains undetermined. No qualities accompany the bases; no much larger clone lies one base away. These data are taken from a study of radiotherapy plus CTLA-4 blockade in lung cancer (dated by TCRdb to 2016 to 2019). Some background on the complete study: Among enrolled patients, 15% to 20% had an objective response and approximately 30% reached disease control. Study-wide conclusions, independent of this receptor: The strongest predictors of response, as reported, were early dynamic changes in blood T cell clones along with a rise in serum interferon-beta after radiation. After treatment with radiotherapy and ipilimumab, TCR clones that originated in tumors expanded in peripheral blood.

Receptor amplification or capture employed the immunoSEQ multiplex PCR assay. TCRdb carries this immuneACCESS record with in-frame sequences only. Its versions omit some clonotypes, under half of them owing to an unresolved V gene in the studies checked, with the rest unexplained. The sample data list about 87,000 clones, and 85% to 90% of these were observed just once. Of the sample, roughly a sixth falls within the top ten clones. CDR3 length: 16 amino acids, cysteine to phenylalanine. Only the CDR3 DNA stays, 48 bases, in frame from base 1. V loses 3 bases at its end and J loses 5 bases; junction bases beyond the gene matches: 7. According to the germline V gene, CDR1 reads LGHNA and CDR2 reads YSLEER. The study evaluated CTLA-4 blockade (ipilimumab) given together with focal radiation therapy in patients who had chemo-refractory metastatic non-small-cell lung cancer.

The chain employs TRBV4-3 and TRBJ2-3; 11 of the junction bases match TRBD2. Sequencing used peripheral blood, obtained from a patient treated with radiotherapy plus ipilimumab. This TCR was recovered from a human donor with non-small cell lung cancer that progressed on radiotherapy plus ipilimumab. The DNA sequence is as follows: TGCGCCAGCAGCCAGTTAGCGGGGGGGCAGGGAGATACGCAGTATTTT. Translated, it reads CASSQLAGGQGDTQYF.